Below, 20 T cell receptor beta chains from the same sample are listed, as sequenced in a study of shared clonotypes between healthy human individuals (dated by TCRdb to between 2020 and 2021). Receptors were amplified or captured by the immunoSEQ multiplex PCR assay. TCRdb took over this immuneACCESS table, retaining in-frame rearrangements with V and J assigned. Such tables are incomplete; in checked studies, under half of the missing clones stem from an unresolved V gene, and the remainder is unexplained. The table for this sample lists a few hundred thousand clones; approximately 97% of them were counted only once. The ten largest clonotypes hold about 0.057% of the sample. The sequenced material came from naive CD4+ T cells sorted from blood. The cell subset or site label corresponds to: CD45RA+ positively selected. Every receptor here comes from a woman aged 25 to 39 in good health.

The CDR3 region is CAIKEHSGNTIYF. The CDR3 DNA sequence: TGTGCCATCAAGGAACACTCTGGAAACACCATATATTTT. The chain carries TRBV28 and TRBJ1-3, with no clear D. Germline lookup yields CDR1 MDHEN and CDR2 SYDVKM. The CDR3 loop spans 13 amino acids. V lost 10 bases to trimming and J lost 0 bases, with 10 bases between them.

This clone was seen only once. V is TRBV5-1 and J is TRBJ2-1; 9 nucleotides align to TRBD2. V gave up 0 bases and J gave up 7 bases; unmatched junction bases: 11. This CDR3 is 17 amino acids long. The germline gives CDR1 SGHRS, CDR2 YFSETQ. This CDR3 is CASSLVLRSGSGNEQFF. DNA for the CDR3: TGCGCCAGCAGCTTGGTGTTGCGTAGCGGGAGTGGGAATGAGCAGTTCTTC.

The CDR3 spells CASSLSLGPSGEQYF. The CDR3 coding sequence is TGTGCCAGCAGTTTAAGTTTGGGGCCCTCGGGGGAGCAGTACTTC. This chain links TRBV28 with TRBJ2-7; D possibly uses TRBD1 or TRBD2 (5 bases each). The length of the CDR3 is 15 residues. With 2 bases removed from V and 7 bases from J, the gap between germline ends came to 18 bases. Germline CDR1 is MDHEN and CDR2 is SYDVKM.

This clone came up once. CDR3 DNA sequence: TGTGCCAGCAGCTTATCTAGCAACACAGATACGCAGTATTTT. This codes for CASSLSSNTDTQYF. The chain has TRBV7-8 and TRBJ2-3; D may be TRBD2 (5 bases). Germline V gene sequence: CDR1 SGHVS, CDR2 FQNEAQ. The CDR3 runs 14 residues. V lost 2 bases and J 2 bases, leaving 8 bases between the germline ends.

This clone was recorded once. This chain links TRBV6-5 with TRBJ2-5; 8 bases align to TRBD2. The J call may be wrong; the DNA end is better matched by TRBJ2-7. The germline gives CDR1 MNHEY, CDR2 SVGAGI. This CDR3 has 14 amino acids. For the CDR3, the DNA is TGTGCCAGCAAAGGAGGACTAGCCCCCTACGAGCAGTACTTC. This translates into CASKGGLAPYEQYF.

CDR3 nucleotide sequence: TGTGCCAGCAGCCAAGTTGGGGCTAATGAAAAACTGTTTTTT. Its protein is CASSQVGANEKLFF. The J gene is TRBJ1-4, the V gene TRBV14; the D is unclear. CDR1 is SGHDN, CDR2 FVKESK, per germline. V lost 1 base and J lost 3, with 6 bases in between. CDR3 length: 14 residues.

This chain uses TRBV20-1 with TRBJ1-1; D remains unclear. With 3 bases removed from V and 11 bases from J, the gap between germline ends came to 10 bases. The germline V gene has CDR1 DFQATT and CDR2 SNEGSKA (reference sequence). The CDR3 loop spans 10 amino acids. The CDR3 spells CSASTRPAFF. The CDR3 bases are TGCAGTGCTAGCACTCGGCCCGCTTTCTTT.

The chain recombines TRBV28 with TRBJ2-5; D is possibly TRBD2 (7 bases). Trimming took 2 bases from V and 2 from J, leaving 21 bases between them. This CDR3 region has 18 residues. Looked up from germline, CDR1 is MDHEN and CDR2 is SYDVKM. The DNA of the CDR3 is TGTGCCAGCAGTTTAGGAGATCCTGGGGGGGCAAATCAAGAGACCCAGTACTTC. Translating it yields CASSLGDPGGANQETQYF.

The chain links TRBV10-3 to TRBJ1-1; unclear D gene. V lost 6 bases and J lost 1, with 9 bases in between. The CDR3 sequence is 13 residues long. Germline V lookup: CDR1 ENHRY, CDR2 SYGVKD. The CDR3 bases are TGTGCCATCAGCCCAGAAGAGAACACTGAAGCTTTCTTT. Its protein product is CAISPEENTEAFF.

The chain has TRBV7-8 and TRBJ1-2; the D is unclear. Trimming stripped 5 bases from V and 0 bases from J, with 25 bases between. The CDR3 runs 19 residues. Germline assignment: CDR1 SGHVS and CDR2 FQNEAQ. In DNA, the CDR3 is TGTGCCAGCAGCCCCCGAGACCTTACCCCAGGACCCTCTAACTATGGCTACACCTTC. The encoded protein is CASSPRDLTPGPSNYGYTF.

In the case of this clone: Additional DNA sequences in this sample encode the identical CDR3. V gene TRBV30 combines with J gene TRBJ2-5; 9 bases agree with TRBD1. The closer fit of TRBJ2-7 to the DNA end suggests the J call may be wrong. Germline V gives CDR1 GTSNPN, CDR2 SVGIG (reference sequence). This CDR3 comprises 13 residues. CDR3 sequence: CAWSVGQGYEQYF. The CDR3 nucleotides are TGTGCCTGGAGTGTGGGACAGGGCTACGAGCAGTACTTC.

The rearrangement uses TRBV18 and TRBJ1-2, with 10 bases that match TRBD1. The CDR3 consists of 15 residues. The germline gives CDR1 KGHSH, CDR2 LQKENI. The V segment lost 1 base and the J segment 7 bases; nucleotides outside the gene matches: 6. CDR3 bases: TGTGCCAGCTCACCACTGAGACAGGGGGCCGGTGGCTACACCTTC. Amino acid sequence: CASSPLRQGAGGYTF. Drawing the rest from reference TRBV18 and TRBJ1-2, the complete variable domain is NAGVMQNPRHLVRRRGQEARLRCSPMKGHSHVYWYRQLPEEGLKFMVYLQKENIIDESGMPKERFSAEFPKEGPSILRIQQVVRGDSAAYFCASSPLRQGAGGYTFGSGTRLTVV.

This chain uses TRBV29-1 with TRBJ1-2; D not resolved. The CDR3 sequence is 14 residues long. Trimming stripped 6 bases from V and 2 bases from J, with 16 bases between. CDR1 and CDR2 (germline): SQVTM, ANQGSEA. DNA for the CDR3: TGCAGCGTACCTAACAGTAGCGCGAACTATGGCTACACCTTC. This translates into CSVPNSSANYGYTF. Together with reference TRBV29-1 and TRBJ1-2, the CDR3 gives the full variable domain: SAVISQKPSRDICQRGTSLTIQCQVDSQVTMMFWYRQQPGQSLTLIATANQGSEATYESGFVIDKFPISRPNLTFSTLTVSNMSPEDSSIYLCSVPNSSANYGYTFGSGTRLTVV.

The gene calls are TRBV10-3 and TRBJ2-7, with D perhaps TRBD1 (5 bases). With 3 bases removed from V and 1 base from J, the gap between germline ends came to 16 bases. Germline V CDR1 and CDR2: ENHRY, SYGVKD. This CDR3 has 16 residues. CDR3: CAISDQIGQASYEQYF. The DNA for the CDR3 is TGTGCCATCAGTGATCAAATAGGACAAGCATCCTACGAGCAGTACTTC.

The chain combines TRBV5-1 with TRBJ2-1; maybe TRBD1 (5 bases). This CDR3 has 15 residues. Germline values: CDR1 SGHRS, CDR2 YFSETQ. V was cut by 3 bases and J by 2 bases, with 12 bases left in between. CDR3 amino acids: CASSSTGDAYNEQFF. The CDR3 DNA reads TGCGCCAGCAGCTCCACAGGTGACGCCTACAATGAGCAGTTCTTC.

This chain joins TRBV9 and TRBJ2-3; weak D call: TRBD1 (5 bases). The CDR3 spans 14 residues. The V and J ends lost 10 bases and 2 bases respectively, with 17 bases between them. CDR1 and CDR2 (germline): SGDLS, YYNGEE. The DNA of the CDR3 is TGTGCCCCTCAGGGTTGCCGGACCACAGATACGCAGTATTTT. Translated, it gives CAPQGCRTTDTQYF.

CDR3 sequence (DNA): TGTGCCAGTAGGGTGGACAGGGGGGAACAGCCCCAGCATTTT. It translates to CASRVDRGEQPQHF. The chain joins TRBV19 to TRBJ1-5, with 10 bases fitting TRBD1. Trimming removed 6 bases from V and 7 bases from J; junction bases left unmatched: 6. The CDR3 consists of 14 residues. The germline gives CDR1 LNHDA, CDR2 SQIVND (reference sequence).

This clone was found a few times. The J gene is TRBJ1-2, the V gene TRBV7-9; D gene ambiguous. Germline-derived CDR1 and CDR2 are SEHNR and FQNEAQ (reference sequence). CDR3 length equals 15 residues. Deletions cut 1 base from V and 0 bases from J, with 9 bases between. The CDR3 region is CASSLVVGTNYGYTF. The CDR3 DNA reads TGTGCCAGCAGCTTAGTCGTCGGTACTAACTATGGCTACACCTTC. The whole variable domain, filled in from reference TRBV7-9 and TRBJ1-2, reads DTGVSQNPRHKITKRGQNVTFRCDPISEHNRLYWYRQTLGQGPEFLTYFQNEAQLEKSRLLSDRFSAERPKGSFSTLEIQRTEQGDSAMYLCASSLVVGTNYGYTFGSGTRLTVV.

This rearrangement joins TRBV2 to TRBJ1-3, with unresolved D. The CDR3 covers 19 residues. Trimming shortened V by 0 bases and J by 7 bases, and 25 bases separated the two germline ends. Germline V gene sequence: CDR1 SNHLY, CDR2 FYNNEI. CDR3 nucleotide sequence: TGTGCCAGCAGTGAAGCGCCCGGGAAAAGAAAGACCTGGCGGAACACCATATATTTT. Encoded protein: CASSEAPGKRKTWRNTIYF.

CDR3 nucleotides: TGTGCCTTCCATAGGGTCGGGACAGGGGGCACTGAAGCTTTCTTT. Residues: CAFHRVGTGGTEAFF. The chain is built from TRBV30 and TRBJ1-1; 11 bases fit TRBD1. Losses at the gene ends were 7 bases for V and 4 bases for J; bases not matched to a gene: 11. This CDR3 region has 15 residues. CDR1 GTSNPN and CDR2 SVGIG come from the germline V gene (reference sequence).